The 9 T cell receptor beta chains below come from one sample, sequenced in a study of T cell responses to AZD1222 COVID-19 vaccine. Assay: immunoSEQ multiplex PCR; the TCRdb copy retains only in-frame clones and omits some. The profile shows around 66,000 clones, 79% of them singletons. The sequencing used peripheral blood, collected on day 0 of MenACWY control vaccination. Receptors originate from an adult in good health.

This chain joins TRBV15 and TRBJ1-2; D is unclear. Germline CDR1 is LNHNV and CDR2 is YYDKDF (reference sequence). The CDR3 totals 14 residues. The V and J ends lost 6 bases and 2 bases respectively, with 13 bases between them. The CDR3 DNA reads TGTGCCACCAGACCCTTAAATTTGAACTATGGCTACACCTTC. Translated: CATRPLNLNYGYTF.

The chain recombines TRBV6-2 or TRBV6-3 with TRBJ2-3; D unclear. The V and J ends lost 0 bases and 5 bases respectively, with 9 bases between them. This CDR3 region has 14 residues. Germline loops: CDR1 MNHEY, CDR2 SVGEGT. CDR3 nucleotides: TGTGCCAGCAGTTACTCTGACGTTGGAGATACGCAGTATTTT. This translates into CASSYSDVGDTQYF.

In its sample, this clone was seen a few times. The V gene is TRBV4-2, the J gene TRBJ1-1; D is possibly TRBD1 (6 bases). CDR1 LGHNA and CDR2 YNFKEQ come from the germline V gene. The CDR3 totals 15 residues. The V and J ends lost 0 bases and 3 bases respectively, with 11 bases between them. CDR3 sequence: CASSQEWDIDTEAFF. For the CDR3, the DNA is TGTGCCAGCAGCCAAGAGTGGGACATAGACACTGAAGCTTTCTTT.

This chain connects TRBV2 to TRBJ2-5; 7 nucleotides match TRBD1. J lost 2 bases, V lost 11 bases, and 8 bases had no gene match. The CDR3 consists of 13 residues. The V gene's germline CDR1 is SNHLY and CDR2 FYNNEI. For the CDR3, the DNA is TGTGCCGGGAACAGGGGTCCTCAAGAGACCCAGTACTTC. It yields the protein CAGNRGPQETQYF.

The chain joins TRBV28 to TRBJ1-2; D unresolved. Per germline, CDR1 MDHEN and CDR2 SYDVKM. This CDR3 has 12 amino acids. V lost 6 bases and J lost 7, with 12 bases in between. Written as DNA, the CDR3 is TGTGCCAGCAGCTCAGGCTCTGTTGGCTACACCTTC. It specifies CASSSGSVGYTF.

The genes are TRBV29-1 and TRBJ2-3; D is unresolved. The V gene's germline CDR1 is SQVTM and CDR2 ANQGSEA. The ends were cut back, 3 bases at V and 8 bases at J, with 6 bases in the middle. CDR3 length equals 10 residues. The CDR3 DNA follows: TGCAGCGTTGAGCTAGGTACGCAGTATTTT. This translates into CSVELGTQYF.

The chain uses TRBV9 and TRBJ1-4; D is ambiguous. The CDR3 is 16 residues long. The germline CDR1 and CDR2 sequences are SGDLS and YYNGEE. The V end was cut by 0 bases, the J end by 0 bases, with 9 bases between. CDR3 residues: CASSVGRAATNEKLFF. DNA of the CDR3: TGTGCCAGCAGCGTAGGAAGAGCTGCAACTAATGAAAAACTGTTTTTT.

The chain recombines TRBV18 with TRBJ1-1; D possibly corresponds to TRBD1 (5 bases). The germline V gene encodes CDR1 KGHSH and CDR2 LQKENI. V was shortened by 3 bases and J by 0 bases, with 11 bases between the two germline ends. The CDR3 covers 15 residues. CDR3 amino acids: CASSPGGDMNTEAFF. CDR3 coding DNA: TGTGCCAGCTCACCGGGGGGGGATATGAACACTGAAGCTTTCTTT.

This chain uses TRBV9 with TRBJ2-1, with 8 bases fitting TRBD2. This CDR3 region has 16 residues. The V and J ends lost 4 bases and 4 bases, in that order; junction bases with no gene match: 10. Germline values: CDR1 SGDLS, CDR2 YYNGEE. CDR3 sequence: CASSTLLSGAYNEQFF. CDR3 coding DNA: TGTGCCAGCAGCACACTCCTTAGCGGGGCATACAATGAGCAGTTCTTC.